This TCR beta chain was observed in a study of OX40 agonist ivuxolimab in advanced cancers. Broadly, across the study: Ivuxolimab was an agonistic, fully human IgG2 monoclonal antibody directed against OX40 (CD134), a costimulatory receptor. Intravenous ivuxolimab was administered to patients every 2 weeks at six dose levels: 0.01, 0.1, 0.3, 1.5, 3 and 10 mg/kg. Patients were allowed to have had prior anti-PD-1, anti-PD-L1 or anti-CTLA-4 therapy, and approximately 40% of the dose-escalation patients had been treated with checkpoint inhibitors. The monotherapy dose-escalation portion (N ≈ 50 patients) of the phase I ivuxolimab trial is reported in the paper. In the dose-escalation cohort, more than 80% of patients were male, and the mean age was 60 years with a range of roughly 20 to 80. The point of sequencing TCRbeta in the periphery was to test whether ivuxolimab changed TCR sequence diversity and drove clonal T-cell expansion. Partial responses occurred in three dose-escalation patients: two with cutaneous melanoma and one with hepatocellular carcinoma. Among the roughly 52 dose-escalation patients, about 19 had hepatocellular carcinoma, roughly 15 melanoma, 9 renal cell carcinoma and 9 head and neck cancer. What the authors observed across the whole study: At doses of 0.1 to 3.0 mg/kg, clonal expansion of both CD4+ and CD8+ blood T cells was observed from baseline to week 6. In the 0.1-3.0 mg/kg groups, partial responders had among the lowest normalized peripheral clonal expansion, particularly in CD8+ T cells. After ivuxolimab, expanded clones were on average more numerous among CD8+ T cells than among CD4+ T cells. The antigen specificity of the peripheral T cells that underwent clonal expansion was not determined. Low levels of normalized T-cell clonal expansion were also seen in some patients who did not respond.

This clone was seen only once. It lacks a known antigen. Base qualities are not at hand, and no much larger clone is one base apart. Including cysteine and phenylalanine, the CDR3 has 15 amino acids. CDR3 DNA only is kept here, 45 bases in frame from base 1. For sequencing of the TCRbeta CDR3 region, genomic DNA was extracted from the sorted cells. The immunoSEQ Assay was used for sequencing of TCRbeta CDR3 regions. What TCRdb holds here is the immuneACCESS table cut down to in-frame rearrangements. Part of the clones is not present; checked against another copy, under half of the missing clones reflect an unresolved V gene, and the others are unexplained. For this sample the table gives under 40,000 clones, of which roughly 89% were detected only once. Around 33% of the sample is taken by the ten largest. Patients with a history of autoimmune disease or receiving systemic immunosuppression were excluded from the trial. Peripheral blood for TCR sequencing was collected from all dose cohorts at baseline, on cycle 4 day 1, and on cycle 7 day 1. The samples were drawn from a first-in-human, open-label, multicenter phase I dose-escalation trial of ivuxolimab. Adults with locally advanced or metastatic melanoma, renal cell carcinoma, hepatocellular carcinoma or head and neck squamous cell carcinoma were enrolled in the trial. Before TCR sequencing, CD4+ T cells and CD8+ T cells from peripheral blood were sorted into separate populations.

The chain joins TRBV21-1 to TRBJ2-7; no check of the table's D call, TRBD1, against the DNA was made. TRBV21-1 is deemed a pseudogene. The receptor was isolated from an adult with an advanced solid tumor such as melanoma, head and neck, liver or kidney cancer. The sample was CD4+ or CD8+ T cells sorted from blood, taken in a trial of the OX40 agonist ivuxolimab. CDR3 reads: CASSPNRDSTYEQYF. The bases read TGTGCCAGCAGCCCTAACCGGGACAGTACCTACGAGCAGTACTTC.